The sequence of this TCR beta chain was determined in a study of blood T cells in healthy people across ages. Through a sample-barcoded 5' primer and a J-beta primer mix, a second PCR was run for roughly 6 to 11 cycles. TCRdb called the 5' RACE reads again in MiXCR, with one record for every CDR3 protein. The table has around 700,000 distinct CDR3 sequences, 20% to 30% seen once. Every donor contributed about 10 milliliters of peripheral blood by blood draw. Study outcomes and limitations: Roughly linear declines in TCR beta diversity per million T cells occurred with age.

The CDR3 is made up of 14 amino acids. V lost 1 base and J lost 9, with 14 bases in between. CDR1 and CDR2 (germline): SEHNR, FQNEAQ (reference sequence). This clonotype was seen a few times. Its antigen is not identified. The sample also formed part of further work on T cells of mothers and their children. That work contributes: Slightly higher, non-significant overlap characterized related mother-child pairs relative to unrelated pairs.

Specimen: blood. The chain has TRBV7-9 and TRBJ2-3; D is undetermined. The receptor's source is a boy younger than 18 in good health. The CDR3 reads CASSLVPPPGTQYF. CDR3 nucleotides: TGTGCCAGCAGCTTAGTCCCACCTCCTGGCACGCAGTATTTT.